The clone carrying this TCR beta chain occurred once. The antigen is undetermined. This sample was taken from a study of graft-versus-host responses after intestinal transplantation. J gave up 2 bases and V 7 bases, and 4 bases lay outside the gene matches. This CDR3 is built from 13 residues. Germline V gene sequence: CDR1 SQVTM, CDR2 ANQGSEA. Sequencing was performed with immunoSEQ multiplex PCR; in TCRdb, only in-frame clones are kept and a portion is missing. Here the sample spans approximately 99,000 clones, roughly 92% being singletons. V is TRBV29-1 and J is TRBJ1-3; TRBD1 matches at 8 bases. This receptor was taken from a human donor who was the organ donor for an intestinal transplant. The source was unstimulated CD8+ T cells sorted from spleen or lymph node cells, collected before transplant. CDR3 sequence: CSAADRAGNTIYF. The DNA for the CDR3 is TGCAGCGCCGCGGACAGGGCTGGAAACACCATATATTTT.